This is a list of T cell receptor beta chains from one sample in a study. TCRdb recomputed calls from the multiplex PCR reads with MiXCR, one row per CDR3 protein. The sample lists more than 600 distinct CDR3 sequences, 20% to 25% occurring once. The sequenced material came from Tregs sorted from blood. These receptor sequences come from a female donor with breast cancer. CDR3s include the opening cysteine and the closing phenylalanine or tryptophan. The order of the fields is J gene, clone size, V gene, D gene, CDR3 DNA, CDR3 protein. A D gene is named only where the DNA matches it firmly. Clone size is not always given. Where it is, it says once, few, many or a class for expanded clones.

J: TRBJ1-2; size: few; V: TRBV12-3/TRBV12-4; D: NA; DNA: TGTGCCAGCAGGACGCGAGGGGTCGATGGCTACACCTTC; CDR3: CASRTRGVDGYTF
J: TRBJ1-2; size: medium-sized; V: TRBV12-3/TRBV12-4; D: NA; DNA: TGTGCCAGCAGTTTTGGTTTTAATGGCTACACCTTC; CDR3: CASSFGFNGYTF
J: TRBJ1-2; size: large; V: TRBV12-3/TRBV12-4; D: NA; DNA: TGTGCCAGCAGCTCCCCGTTATATGGCTACACCTTC; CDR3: CASSSPLYGYTF
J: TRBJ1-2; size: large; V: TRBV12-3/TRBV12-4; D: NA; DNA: TGTGCCAGCAGGGGATTATATGGCTACACCTTC; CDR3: CASRGLYGYTF
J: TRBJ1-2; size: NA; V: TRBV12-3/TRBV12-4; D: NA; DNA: TGTGCCAGCAGCCAAAGTGGGCAGGAGGCGAGCTATGGCTACACCTTC; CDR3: CASSQSGQEASYGYTF
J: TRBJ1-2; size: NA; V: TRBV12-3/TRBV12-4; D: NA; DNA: TGTGCCAGCAGTTCCAGGGGTGGCTATGGCTACACTTTC; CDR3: CASSSRGGYGYTF
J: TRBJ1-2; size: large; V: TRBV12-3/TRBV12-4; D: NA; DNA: TGTGCCAGCATTGATCAAGGACGGAGAGATGGCTACACCTTC; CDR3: CASIDQGRRDGYTF
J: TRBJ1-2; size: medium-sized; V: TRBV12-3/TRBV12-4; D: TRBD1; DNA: TGTGCCAGCACTCTTGCGGGGACAGGAGGCTACACCTTC; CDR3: CASTLAGTGGYTF
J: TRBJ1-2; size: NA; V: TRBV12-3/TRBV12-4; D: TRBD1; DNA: TGTGCCAGCAGTGTGACAGGACAGGGTCATGGCTACACCTTC; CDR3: CASSVTGQGHGYTF
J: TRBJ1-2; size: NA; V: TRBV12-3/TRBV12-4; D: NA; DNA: TGTGCCAGCAGTCTCTCCCCACTCGGGCGCGGCTACACCTTC; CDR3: CASSLSPLGRGYTF
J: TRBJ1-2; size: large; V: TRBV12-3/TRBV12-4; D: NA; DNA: TGTGCCAGCAGTTTCGGGGCAAACTATGGCTACACCTTC; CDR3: CASSFGANYGYTF
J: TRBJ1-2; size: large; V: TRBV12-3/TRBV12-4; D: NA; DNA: TGTGCCAGCAGTTTCCCCAGGGCCTATGGCTACACCTTC; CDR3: CASSFPRAYGYTF
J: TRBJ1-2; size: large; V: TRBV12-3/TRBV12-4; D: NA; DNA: TGTGCCAGCAGTTACACTAACTATGGCTACACCTTC; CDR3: CASSYTNYGYTF
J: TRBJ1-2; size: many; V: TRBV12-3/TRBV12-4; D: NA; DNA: TGTGCCAGCAGTTTGCTCCCGGGAGGCTACACCTTC; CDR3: CASSLLPGGYTF
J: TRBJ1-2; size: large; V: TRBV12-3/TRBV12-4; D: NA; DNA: TGTGCCAGCAGCCCCGATAGAGGAACTAACTATGGCTACACCTTC; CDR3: CASSPDRGTNYGYTF
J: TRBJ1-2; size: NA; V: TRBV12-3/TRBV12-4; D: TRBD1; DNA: TGTGCCAGCAGTCGGGGACAGGCATATGGCTACACCTTC; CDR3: CASSRGQAYGYTF
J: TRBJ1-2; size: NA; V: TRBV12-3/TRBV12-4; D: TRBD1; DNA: TGTGCCAGCACTCCGGGACAGGGGTCTGGCTACACCTTC; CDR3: CASTPGQGSGYTF